This T cell receptor (beta chain) is drawn from a study of T cells after posttransplantation cyclophosphamide. Germline V gene data show CDR1 as GTSNPN and CDR2 as SVGIG (reference sequence). With 4 bases removed from V and 4 bases from J, the gap between germline ends came to 16 bases. CDR3 length equals 15 residues. Points from the study as a whole: Later post-transplant blood repertoires were often dominated by donor CD8+ memory clones.

Only in-frame clones appear in the TCRdb table, and some are missing; sequencing was by immunoSEQ multiplex PCR. This sample has approximately 25,000 clones, each found more than once. Ten or more counts support this clone. Its antigen remains unidentified. The TCR comes from a woman aged 45-65 years in good health, CMV-negative, and a related stem cell transplant donor. The rearrangement joins TRBV30 to TRBJ2-2, with D possibly matching TRBD2 (6 bases). Sequencing was carried out using PBMCs. As DNA, the CDR3 is TGTGCCTGGACCCCCGTGCGCGGGGTCACCGGGGAGCTGTTTTTT. This translates into CAWTPVRGVTGELFF.